Each of the 23 T cell receptor beta chains below was sequenced from the same sample in a study of STAT5B mutations in CD4+ large granular lymphocyte leukemia. Data came from immunoSEQ multiplex PCR; TCRdb stores just in-frame clones and leaves some out. The sample records 35,000 to 40,000 clones, approximately 85% being singletons. What was sequenced was CD4+ T cells from blood buffy coats. The source is a human donor in good health.

The chain couples TRBV7-2 to TRBJ2-3; weak D call: TRBD1 (5 bases). Per the germline V gene, CDR1 is SGHTA and CDR2 is FQGNSA. Trimming stripped 6 bases from V and 2 bases from J, with 9 bases between. This CDR3 is built from 13 residues. CDR3 coding DNA: TGTGCCAGCAGTGCAGGGTACACAGATACGCAGTATTTT. Translated, it gives CASSAGYTDTQYF.

The sample holds one count of this clone. This chain joins TRBV5-1 and TRBJ2-1, with D possibly being TRBD1 (6 bases). Trimming left V 4 bases short and J 0 bases short, with 14 bases between. This CDR3 comprises 16 residues. CDR1 and CDR2 (germline): SGHRS, YFSETQ. The CDR3 reads CASSNDRFSSYNEQFF. For the CDR3, the DNA is TGCGCCAGCAGCAACGACAGGTTCAGCTCCTACAATGAGCAGTTCTTC.

V usage is TRBV5-6 and J usage is TRBJ1-5, with D unclear. With 0 bases removed from V and 2 bases from J, the gap between germline ends came to 9 bases. Germline V gives CDR1 SGHDT, CDR2 YYEEEE. The CDR3 runs 15 residues. The CDR3 protein is CASSLGQARNQPQHF. The CDR3 DNA is TGTGCCAGCAGCTTGGGGCAGGCTCGCAATCAGCCCCAGCATTTT.

V usage is TRBV10-1 and J usage is TRBJ1-2; no clear D. Trimming left V 2 bases short and J 1 base short, with 8 bases between. Germline CDR1 reads WNHNN; CDR2 reads SYGVQD (reference sequence). This CDR3 comprises 14 residues. In DNA form, the CDR3 reads TGCGCCAGCAGTGAGCGAGGATTTAACTATGGCTACACCTTC. This encodes CASSERGFNYGYTF.

The chain carries TRBV5-1 and TRBJ1-4; 9 nucleotides line up with TRBD1. The CDR3 is 16 amino acids. Trimming took 4 bases from V and 2 from J; bases not matched to a gene: 6. Germline loops: CDR1 SGHRS, CDR2 YFSETQ. CDR3 amino acids: CASSLTGGTTNEKLFF. The DNA of the CDR3 is TGCGCCAGCAGCCTGACAGGGGGAACTACTAATGAAAAACTGTTTTTT.

This sequence joins TRBV12-5 and TRBJ2-3; 8 nucleotides align to TRBD2. J lost 6 bases, V lost 0 bases, and 8 bases had no gene match. The CDR3 length is 16 residues. The germline V gene encodes CDR1 LGHNT and CDR2 FRNRAP. CDR3 nucleotides: TGTGCTAGTGGTTTGGTAGTTAGCGGGGCGGGTGATACGCAGTATTTT. It translates to CASGLVVSGAGDTQYF.

In nucleotides, the CDR3 is TGTGCCAGCAGTGACTGGGATAGCAATCAGCCCCAGCATTTT. This gives the protein CASSDWDSNQPQHF. The V and J genes are TRBV6-4 and TRBJ1-5; D gene ambiguous. Per germline, CDR1 MRHNA and CDR2 SNTAGT. The CDR3 is made up of 14 amino acids. Deletions cut 1 base from V and 0 bases from J, with 4 bases between.

This sequence joins TRBV27 and TRBJ1-1, with D possibly being TRBD1 (5 bases). The V end was cut by 3 bases, the J end by 0 bases, with 14 bases between. Germline CDR1 MNHEY, CDR2 SMNVEV (reference sequence). The CDR3 runs to 16 residues. The DNA for the CDR3 is TGTGCCAGCAGTTTGTTCAAGGGGACGGTGAACACTGAAGCTTTCTTT. Translation: CASSLFKGTVNTEAFF.

V is TRBV18 and J is TRBJ2-7; 8 nucleotides match TRBD2. Germline CDR1 and CDR2: KGHSH and LQKENI. This CDR3 region has 18 residues. The V segment lost 2 bases and the J segment 4 bases; nucleotides outside the gene matches: 16. The chain's CDR3 is CASSPSFLGGRSLYEQYF. CDR3 coding DNA: TGTGCCAGCTCACCAAGTTTTTTGGGCGGGAGGTCCCTTTACGAGCAGTACTTC.

This sequence joins TRBV5-4 and TRBJ2-7; no clear D. Between the trimmed V and J ends, which lost 3 bases and 3 bases, there was a span of 13 bases. From germline, CDR1 is SGHNT and CDR2 YYREEE (reference sequence). The CDR3 is 14 amino acids. CDR3 residues: CASSSGLRSYEQYF. As DNA, the CDR3 is TGTGCCAGCAGCTCCGGGTTAAGAAGCTACGAGCAGTACTTC.

V is TRBV30 and J is TRBJ1-1; D is possibly TRBD1 (5 bases). This CDR3 has 15 amino acids. CDR1 is GTSNPN and CDR2 is SVGIG in the germline V gene (reference sequence). V was cut by 0 bases and J by 4 bases, with 15 bases left in between. As DNA, the CDR3 is TGTGCCTGGAGTGTTCGTGCGGGGACCATCACTGAAGCTTTCTTT. The encoded protein is CAWSVRAGTITEAFF.

V usage is TRBV14 and J usage is TRBJ2-3, with D possibly matching TRBD2 (6 bases). Trimming left V 8 bases short and J 0 bases short, with 6 bases between. CDR1 SGHDN and CDR2 FVKESK come from the germline V gene. The CDR3 has 12 amino acids. CDR3 coding DNA: TGTGCCAGCGGGGGGAGCACAGATACGCAGTATTTT. Residues: CASGGSTDTQYF.

V gene TRBV4-2 combines with J gene TRBJ2-5, with unresolved D. Germline V gene sequence: CDR1 LGHNA, CDR2 YNFKEQ. This CDR3 region has 14 residues. The ends were cut back, 0 bases at V and 0 bases at J, with 5 bases in the middle. CDR3 in DNA: TGTGCCAGCAGCCAAGATGGGAACCAAGAGACCCAGTACTTC. Translation gives CASSQDGNQETQYF.

This clone was counted a few times. The genes are TRBV6-5 and TRBJ2-2; D could derive from TRBD1 or TRBD2 (5 bases each). The CDR3 is 14 residues long. V was shortened by 3 bases and J by 11 bases, with 16 bases between the two germline ends. The germline gives CDR1 MNHEY, CDR2 SVGAGI. DNA for the CDR3: TGTGCCAGCAGTTATTCCCGGGACCCGGCTGAGCTGTTTTTT. Translation: CASSYSRDPAELFF.

The chain joins TRBV4-3 to TRBJ2-5; D possibly corresponds to TRBD2 (5 bases). This CDR3 region has 14 residues. V was trimmed by 0 bases and J by 7 bases, leaving 12 bases between them. Germline CDR1 and CDR2: LGHNA and YSLEER. For the CDR3, the DNA is TGCGCCAGCAGCCAAGATCGAGGGTACGGGACCCAGTACTTC. Its translation is CASSQDRGYGTQYF.

CDR3 sequence (DNA): TGTGCCAGTAGAGCCTCGGGACAGGGGGCAGATACGCAGTATTTT. It translates to CASRASGQGADTQYF. This chain joins TRBV19 and TRBJ2-3; 11 bases fit TRBD1. Germline CDR1 LNHDA, CDR2 SQIVND (reference sequence). V was clipped by 6 bases and J by 4 bases; unmatched bases: 6. This CDR3 has 15 amino acids.

CDR3 nucleotides: TGCAGCGTTGGAACAGGACCCCATGGCTACACCTTC. This gives the protein CSVGTGPHGYTF. V usage is TRBV29-1 and J usage is TRBJ1-2; TRBD1 is a possible D gene (5 bases). V dropped 4 bases and J dropped 6 bases, with 12 bases sitting between them. CDR1 and CDR2 (germline): SQVTM, ANQGSEA. The CDR3 is 12 amino acids.

The rearrangement links TRBV7-3 to TRBJ1-1; D remains unclear. Trimming stripped 5 bases from V and 1 base from J, with 8 bases between. Germline lookup yields CDR1 SGHTA and CDR2 FQGTGA. The CDR3 is 13 residues long. This CDR3 is CASSSTRNTEAFF. DNA of the CDR3: TGTGCCAGCAGCAGTACACGGAACACTGAAGCTTTCTTT.

V usage is TRBV29-1 and J usage is TRBJ2-3; perhaps TRBD2 as D (5 bases). The germline CDR1 and CDR2 sequences are SQVTM and ANQGSEA. V was pared by 4 bases and J by 2 bases, with 13 bases between. CDR3 length: 14 amino acids. DNA for the CDR3: TGCAGCGTTGCAGTGGGTAGCGACACAGATACGCAGTATTTT. Translated: CSVAVGSDTDTQYF.

The J gene is TRBJ2-1, the V gene TRBV6-4; 12 nucleotides agree with TRBD2. The germline V gene encodes CDR1 MRHNA and CDR2 SNTAGT. With V trimmed by 2 bases and J by 5 bases, 7 bases remained unmatched. The CDR3 sequence is 17 residues long. The CDR3 region is CASSDEPGLAGHNEQFF. CDR3 DNA sequence: TGTGCCAGCAGTGACGAGCCGGGACTAGCGGGCCACAATGAGCAGTTCTTC.

CDR3 region: CASSPNAKGASYEQYF. The CDR3, as DNA: TGTGCCAGCAGCCCCAATGCAAAAGGAGCCTCCTACGAGCAGTACTTC. The gene calls are TRBV7-3 and TRBJ2-7; unclear D gene. V was clipped by 5 bases and J by 0 bases, with 17 bases between them. The germline V gene has CDR1 SGHTA and CDR2 FQGTGA. The CDR3 totals 16 residues. The entire variable domain, with the rest obtained from reference TRBV7-3 and TRBJ2-7, is as follows: GAGVSQTPSNKVTEKGKYVELRCDPISGHTALYWYRQSLGQGPEFLIYFQGTGAADDSGLPNDRFFAVRPEGSVSTLKIQRTERGDSAVYLCASSPNAKGASYEQYFGPGTRLTVT.

The chain links TRBV2 to TRBJ1-5, with a possible D match to TRBD1 (5 bases). This CDR3 comprises 14 residues. V was trimmed by 6 bases and J by 9 bases, leaving 18 bases between them. Germline assignment: CDR1 SNHLY and CDR2 FYNNEI. In DNA, the CDR3 is TGTGCCAGCAGGGCGACAGACGGCAATGGGCCCCAGCATTTT. Amino acid sequence: CASRATDGNGPQHF.

The chain has TRBV19 and TRBJ2-7; D is possibly TRBD1 (5 bases). The V end was cut by 4 bases, the J end by 3 bases, with 10 bases between. CDR3 length: 13 residues. Per the germline V gene, CDR1 is LNHDA and CDR2 is SQIVND (reference sequence). The CDR3 region is CASSKDRVYEQYF. Written as DNA, the CDR3 is TGTGCCAGTAGTAAAGACAGAGTCTACGAGCAGTACTTC.